Below are 4 T cell receptor beta chains sequenced from a single sample in a study of shared clonotypes between healthy human individuals. Produced via immunoSEQ multiplex PCR; TCRdb's table is partial and in-frame only. The sample shows 1.6 million or so clones, roughly 96% of them seen only once. Sequences were obtained from naive CD4+ T cells sorted from blood. Indicated subset: CD45RA+ positively selected. These receptors were taken from a man aged 25 to 40 in good health.

This clone was detected once. The chain uses TRBV5-5 and TRBJ1-3; D may be TRBD1 (6 bases). The CDR3 has 20 residues. Germline CDR1 reads SGHKS; CDR2 reads YYEKEE (reference sequence). Trimming left V 3 bases short and J 0 bases short, with 25 bases between. The CDR3 protein is CASSWRGQTPYFFSGNTIYF. The CDR3 DNA reads as TGTGCCAGCAGCTGGAGGGGACAAACGCCGTACTTTTTCTCTGGAAACACCATATATTTT.

The rearrangement links TRBV19 to TRBJ2-1; 10 nucleotides align to TRBD2. The CDR3 totals 13 residues. Germline CDR1 reads LNHDA; CDR2 reads SQIVND (reference sequence). J lost 15 bases, V lost 4 bases, and 9 bases had no gene match. The CDR3 protein is CASSTQSGRVPFF. CDR3 DNA: TGTGCCAGTAGTACCCAGAGCGGGAGGGTCCCGTTCTTC.

This clone was found once. The chain carries TRBV6-5 and TRBJ2-1; D is possibly TRBD1 or TRBD2 (6 bases each). Germline CDR1 is MNHEY and CDR2 is SVGAGI. CDR3 size: 13 residues. Trimming removed 2 bases at V and 7 bases at J, with 9 bases between. The chain's CDR3 is CASSYRGGNEQFF. The CDR3, as DNA: TGTGCCAGCAGTTACCGAGGGGGGAATGAGCAGTTCTTC.

CDR3 sequence (DNA): TGTGCCAGCAGCGTAACCAGGGACTATGGCTACACCTTC. It codes for CASSVTRDYGYTF. V gene TRBV9 combines with J gene TRBJ1-2, with D tentatively TRBD1 (5 bases). The CDR3 is 13 residues long. V shed 1 base and J shed 3 bases, with 7 bases lying between them. The germline gives CDR1 SGDLS, CDR2 YYNGEE.